This T cell receptor (beta chain) appears in the sequencing data of a study of T cells in Graves' hyperthyroidism and ophthalmopathy. Findings of the study overall: Most thyroid-expanded clonotypes above 0.001 were also found in blood.

This clonotype has a handful of counts. Its antigen is unidentified. The CDR3 regions of TCR beta were amplified from RNA transcripts. Carried out on the TCR CDR3, a first-round RT-PCR used the HTBI primer set. TCRdb independently ran MiXCR on the multiplex PCR reads; one entry per CDR3 protein. There are about half a million distinct CDR3 sequences in the sample; 15% to 20% occur only once, and about 31% lies in the top ten. The CDR3 consists of 15 residues. Losses at the gene ends were 4 bases for V and 5 bases for J; bases not matched to a gene: 3. Germline assignment: CDR1 LGHDT and CDR2 YNNKEL (reference sequence). Any patient presenting with uncontrolled infection, other autoimmune disease, pregnancy or lactation was left out.

This receptor was taken from a woman aged 30 to 39 with Graves' ophthalmopathy. Sample: blood. The chain uses TRBV3-1 and TRBJ2-1; 12 nucleotides line up with TRBD2. The CDR3 is CASSPGLAGNNEQFF. The CDR3 coding sequence is TGTGCCAGCAGCCCCGGACTAGCGGGGAACAATGAGCAGTTCTTC.